This is a list of T cell receptor beta chains from one sample in a study of blood T cell repertoires in COVID-19. Clones were sequenced by immunoSEQ multiplex PCR, and TCRdb holds only the in-frame ones, with some missing. The sample consists of some 150,000 clones, 80% to 90% of them appearing once. Material: peripheral blood. These receptors were taken from a woman aged 55-70 years with COVID-19, enrolled during active disease. CDR3s include the opening cysteine and the closing phenylalanine or tryptophan. The D gene is left open where the match is weak. Part of the rows lack a size; the others show once, few, many or a class for expanded clones.

d_call,clone_size,j_call,v_call,cdr3_nt,cdr3_aa
TRBD1,NA,TRBJ2-5,TRBV24-1,TGTGCCACCAGTGAACTACTACAGGGGCTGGGGGAGACCCAGTACTTC,CATSELLQGLGETQYF
TRBD1,NA,TRBJ1-2,TRBV5-1,TGCGCCAGCAGCCTCGCCCCCGGGACAGGGGAACTTAATGGCTACACCTTC,CASSLAPGTGELNGYTF
NA,NA,TRBJ2-1,TRBV3-1/TRBV3-2,TGTGCCAGCAGCCCTAACGAGCTCGACAACAGTGAGCAGTTCTTC,CASSPNELDNSEQFF
NA,NA,TRBJ1-4,TRBV6-5,TGTGCCAGCAGTTACGGTCAGGGTAATGAAAAACTGTTTTTT,CASSYGQGNEKLFF
NA,once,TRBJ1-5,TRBV7-2,TGTGCCAGCACGGTCGGGAGGGCGAGCAATCAGCCCCAGCATTTT,CASTVGRASNQPQHF
NA,NA,TRBJ1-2,TRBV25-1,TGTGCCAGCAGTGAGTACAGGGTCTCTTATGGCTACACCTTC,CASSEYRVSYGYTF
NA,NA,TRBJ2-3,TRBV9,TGTGCCAGCAGCCCGCCGGGACTCCTTAGCACAGATACGCAGTATTTT,CASSPPGLLSTDTQYF
NA,NA,TRBJ1-2,TRBV5-1,TGCGCCAGCAGCTTGGGGCAGGGTGGCGATGGCTACACCTTC,CASSLGQGGDGYTF
TRBD2,NA,TRBJ2-3,TRBV3-1/TRBV3-2,TGTGCCAGCAGCCAAGATTTGTTAGCGGGGGGGCCGGGCACAGATACGCAGTATTTT,CASSQDLLAGGPGTDTQYF
NA,NA,TRBJ2-7,TRBV9,TGTGCCAGCAGCGTACGGCAGGACTACGAGCAGTACTTC,CASSVRQDYEQYF
NA,NA,TRBJ2-5,TRBV24-1,TGTGCCACCAGTGACGGCGGGACCGCACAAGAGACCCAGTACTTC,CATSDGGTAQETQYF
TRBD2,NA,TRBJ2-4,TRBV4-3,TGCGCCAGCAGCCCCTTAAGGGGCAATGTCAAGCGGGGGGCTCAAAACATTCAGTACTTC,CASSPLRGNVKRGAQNIQYF
TRBD1,NA,TRBJ2-7,TRBV6-5,TGTGCCAGCGGGGGGGGACAGGGCTACGAGCAGTACTTC,CASGGGQGYEQYF
TRBD1,NA,TRBJ2-2,TRBV6-5,TGTGCCAGCACCCGACAGGGCGGGGAGCTGTTTTTT,CASTRQGGELFF
TRBD1,NA,TRBJ1-2,TRBV19,TGTGCCAGTACCAAGGACAGGGGGCTTCGGGGCTACACCTTC,CASTKDRGLRGYTF
TRBD1,NA,TRBJ1-2,TRBV18,TGTGCCAGCTCACCCTCGACAGGGTTAGATAGTAGCTACACCTTC,CASSPSTGLDSSYTF